Listed below are T cell receptor beta chains from one sample, sequenced in a study of T cell repertoires in cytomegalovirus infection. In TCRdb, the reads were re-called with MiXCR into one record per CDR3 protein. The repertoire holds roughly 600,000 distinct CDR3 sequences, 20% to 25% seen once, with approximately 8% in the top ten. The specimen was CD8+ T cells from PBMCs. These receptors all come from a human donor in good health (CMV status not recorded). Some clones in this sample may be carry-over from other donors' samples. CDR3s include the opening cysteine and the closing phenylalanine or tryptophan. D genes are given only for firm matches. Expanded clones get a size class; other rows say once, few or many, or leave the size out.

>NA|NA|TRBJ2-2|TRBV28
TGTGCCAGCAGGGCATGGGGGGTCACCGGGGAGCTGTTTTTT
CASRAWGVTGELFF
>NA|NA|TRBJ2-1|TRBV7-8
TGTGCCAGCAGCCTCCCCTTTGGCAGCTCCTACAATGAGCAGTTCTTC
CASSLPFGSSYNEQFF
>NA|TRBD1|TRBJ1-1|TRBV5-1
TGCGCCAGCAGCTCAACCGGACAGGGAATGTCGGACACTGAAGCTTTCTTT
CASSSTGQGMSDTEAFF
>NA|NA|TRBJ2-1|TRBV6-5
TGTGCCAGCAGTTACTCCCGTGGGGTGAGCTCCTACAATGAGCAGTTCTTC
CASSYSRGVSSYNEQFF
>many|TRBD2|TRBJ2-1|TRBV7-8
TGTGCCAGCAGGGCGACTAGCGCCAGCTCCTACAATGAGCAGTTCTTC
CASRATSASSYNEQFF
>few|TRBD1|TRBJ1-2|TRBV2
TGTGCCAGCAGTAGAACGGGACCGGGACAGATGTATGGCTACACCTTC
CASSRTGPGQMYGYTF
>few|NA|TRBJ2-7|TRBV20-1
TGCAGTGCCAGGACTACCTCTAGCTCCTACGAGCAGTACTTC
CSARTTSSSYEQYF
>many|NA|TRBJ1-1|TRBV7-8
TGTGCCAGCAGACCTACAAGGAACACTGAAGCTTTCTTT
CASRPTRNTEAFF
>NA|NA|TRBJ1-6|TRBV12-3/TRBV12-4
TGTGCCAGCAGTTTCCAGACGGAACATGAGTCCTATAATTCACCCCTCCACTTT
CASSFQTEHESYNSPLHF
>NA|NA|TRBJ2-1|TRBV5-6
TGTGCCAGCAGGTACTGGGGCGGGGCCTACTACAATGAACAGTTCTTC
CASRYWGGAYYNEQFF
>once|NA|TRBJ2-1|TRBV7-9
TGTGCCAGCAGCTTAGTCTCCGTCCGTTCGCGATACAATGAGCAGTTCTTC
CASSLVSVRSRYNEQFF
>NA|NA|TRBJ1-1|TRBV2
TGTGCCAGCCCCCCCAGAAAAGTGTCTGAAGCTTTCTTT
CASPPRKVSEAFF
>few|NA|TRBJ2-1|TRBV7-9
TGTGCCAGCAGCTTGTTGCAGGCCCCCTACAATGAGCAGTTCTTC
CASSLLQAPYNEQFF
>few|NA|TRBJ2-7|TRBV12-5
TGTGCTAGTGCCTTACCCCTTATCTACGAGCAGTACTTC
CASALPLIYEQYF
>NA|NA|TRBJ2-5|TRBV7-8
TGTGCCAGCAGCTTCTTGACAGGACCTCGCGAGGCCCAGTACTTC
CASSFLTGPREAQYF
>few|NA|TRBJ2-1|TRBV14
TGTGCCAGCAGCCAAGTTGTGCGCAGGGTGAAGGTCAATGAGCAGTTCTTC
CASSQVVRRVKVNEQFF
>NA|NA|TRBJ1-1|TRBV15
TGTGCCACCAGCAGAGATAGAACCTCGGGTACTGAAGCTTTCTTT
CATSRDRTSGTEAFF
>NA|NA|TRBJ2-1|TRBV2
TGTACCAGCACAGGGACCTACAATGAGCAGTTCTTC
CTSTGTYNEQFF
>few|NA|TRBJ2-7|TRBV15
TGTGCCACCAGCAGGGAGGGGACTGAACTCTCCTACGAGCAGTACTTC
CATSREGTELSYEQYF
>NA|TRBD1|TRBJ2-5|TRBV11-3
TGTGCCAGCAGCTCCCGGGACAGCCACCAAGAGACCCAGTACTTC
CASSSRDSHQETQYF
>many|NA|TRBJ2-4|TRBV28
TGTGCCAGCAGCCCCCCAGAAGCCAAAAACATTCAGTACTTC
CASSPPEAKNIQYF
>few|TRBD1|TRBJ1-2|TRBV7-8
TGTGCCAGCAGTACCGGACAGGCGCCCCCTGGCTATGGCTACACCTTC
CASSTGQAPPGYGYTF
>few|TRBD2|TRBJ2-1|TRBV6-1
TGTGCCAGCAGGGAAGGCGGGGGCTACAATGAGCAGTTCTTC
CASREGGGYNEQFF
>NA|NA|TRBJ1-1|TRBV29-1
TGCAGCGTTGAGGGCGCCATGAACACTGAAGCTTTCTTT
CSVEGAMNTEAFF
>many|NA|TRBJ1-4|TRBV7-2
TGTGCCAGCAGCTACGGATATGGGGGCAATGAAAAACTGTTTTTT
CASSYGYGGNEKLFF
>many|NA|TRBJ1-5|TRBV7-9
TGTGCCAGCAGCTTAAGTCTCGGGGGCAATCAGCCCCAGCATTTT
CASSLSLGGNQPQHF
>NA|TRBD1|TRBJ2-1|TRBV5-1
TGCGCCAGCAGAGGGGACAGGCTCTTCTTC
CASRGDRLFF
>NA|NA|TRBJ1-5|TRBV28
TGTGCCAGCAGTAGGGACGGGGTAGATAGCAATCAGCCCCAGCATTTT
CASSRDGVDSNQPQHF
>NA|NA|TRBJ2-5|TRBV7-9
TGTGCCAGCAGCCCTGCAGAAGAGACCCAGTACTTC
CASSPAEETQYF
>few|TRBD1|TRBJ1-1|TRBV20-1
TGCAGTGCTAGGGGAGGACAGGGTTTCCATTGGACTGAAGCTTTCTTT
CSARGGQGFHWTEAFF
>many|NA|TRBJ1-6|TRBV10-3
TGTGCCATCAGTGACTCTGGGCAGTTGTTGAATTCACCCCTCCACTTT
CAISDSGQLLNSPLHF
>few|NA|TRBJ2-3|TRBV20-1
TGCAGTGCCCTCGTATTTAGTACGAGGGTAAGCACAGATACGCAGTATTTT
CSALVFSTRVSTDTQYF
>NA|NA|TRBJ2-6|TRBV29-1
TGCAGCGTTGTAAGGTTCGAAGGGTCTGGGGCCAACGTCCTGACTTTC
CSVVRFEGSGANVLTF
>few|NA|TRBJ2-4|TRBV27
TGTGCCAGCAGTTTAGGGACACCAGCCAAAAACATTCAGTACTTC
CASSLGTPAKNIQYF
>NA|NA|TRBJ2-4|TRBV11-2
TGTGCCAGCAGCTCCGCCGGACCGATAAACATTCAGTACTTC
CASSSAGPINIQYF
>many|NA|TRBJ2-1|TRBV19
TGTGCCAGCCGGGGGGCCCCGGATGAGCAGTTCTTC
CASRGAPDEQFF
>NA|NA|TRBJ1-4|TRBV7-9
TGTGCCAGCAGCCGGGCTGAAAAACTGTTTTTT
CASSRAEKLFF
>few|NA|TRBJ2-1|TRBV6-5
TGTGCCAGCAGTTACGGAGGCAGTGACATCTCCTACAATGAGCAGTTCTTC
CASSYGGSDISYNEQFF
>few|TRBD1|TRBJ1-5|TRBV20-1
TGCAGTGCGAAGGACAGGACCTTTCTCTATCAGCCCCAGCATTTT
CSAKDRTFLYQPQHF
>NA|NA|TRBJ2-4|TRBV29-1
TGCAGCGTTGAAGGAGGGGAAGCCAAAAACATTCAGTACTTC
CSVEGGEAKNIQYF
>many|NA|TRBJ2-1|TRBV7-2
TGTGCCAGCAGCTCGTCCGTAGAGTCCTACAATGAGCAGTTCTTC
CASSSSVESYNEQFF
>few|TRBD2|TRBJ2-3|TRBV19
TGTGCCAGTACCCCCTGGGCTAGCGGGGATGCCACAGATACGCAGTATTTT
CASTPWASGDATDTQYF